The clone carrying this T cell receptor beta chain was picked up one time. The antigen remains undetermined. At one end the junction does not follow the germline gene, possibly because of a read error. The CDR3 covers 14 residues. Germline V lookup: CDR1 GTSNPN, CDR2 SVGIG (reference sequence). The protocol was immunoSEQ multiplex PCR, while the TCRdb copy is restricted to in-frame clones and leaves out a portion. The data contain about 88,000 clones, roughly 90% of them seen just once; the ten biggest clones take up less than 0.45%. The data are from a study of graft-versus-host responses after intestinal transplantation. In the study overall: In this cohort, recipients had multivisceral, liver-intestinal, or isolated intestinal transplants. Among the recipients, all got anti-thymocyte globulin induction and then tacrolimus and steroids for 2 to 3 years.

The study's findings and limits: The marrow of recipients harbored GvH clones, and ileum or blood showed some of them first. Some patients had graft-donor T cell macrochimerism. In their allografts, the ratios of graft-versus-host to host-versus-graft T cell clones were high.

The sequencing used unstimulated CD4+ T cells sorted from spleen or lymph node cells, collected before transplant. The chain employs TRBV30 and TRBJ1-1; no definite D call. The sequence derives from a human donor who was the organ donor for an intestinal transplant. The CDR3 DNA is TGCGCTTGGAGAATGGAGTCGGGGAGGACTGAAGCTTTCTTT. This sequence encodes CAWRMESGRTEAFF. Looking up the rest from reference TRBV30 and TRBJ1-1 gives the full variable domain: SQTIHQWPATLVQPVGSPLSLECTVEGTSNPNLYWYRQAAGRGLQLLFYSVGIGQISSEVPQNLSASRPQDRQFILSSKKLLLSDSGFYLCAWRMESGRTEAFFGQGTRLTVV.